This TCR beta chain was sequenced in a study of OX40 agonist ivuxolimab in advanced cancers. Study-wide context: Ivuxolimab is a fully human IgG2 antibody that activates OX40 (CD134).

On this clone itself: Its antigen is undetermined.

The length of the CDR3 is 14 residues. Germline V gene sequence: CDR1 SGHRS, CDR2 YFSETQ. After removal of 4 bases from V and 3 bases from J, the junction contained 6 bases not matched to a gene. Study results and caveats: Both CD4+ and CD8+ T cell populations in blood had undergone clonal expansion by week 6 at 0.1 to 3.0 mg/kg.

Here immunoSEQ multiplex PCR was the method, and the copy in TCRdb shows in-frame clones only, minus some. The table has about 91,000 clones, roughly 87% seen once; the top ten hold around 0.52%. This receptor was taken from an adult with an advanced solid tumor such as melanoma, head and neck, liver or kidney cancer. The rearrangement joins TRBV5-1 to TRBJ2-7; 8 nucleotides line up with TRBD1. Here the sequenced sample was CD4+ or CD8+ T cells sorted from blood, taken in a trial of the OX40 agonist ivuxolimab. The CDR3 bases are TGCGCCAGCAGCCTCGGGACAGGTTACTACGAGCAGTACTTC. Translation gives CASSLGTGYYEQYF. The full variable domain, its missing parts supplied by reference TRBV5-1 and TRBJ2-7, is KAGVTQTPRYLIKTRGQQVTLSCSPISGHRSVSWYQQTPGQGLQFLFEYFSETQRNKGNFPGRFSGRQFSNSRSEMNVSTLELGDSALYLCASSLGTGYYEQYFGPGTRLTVT.